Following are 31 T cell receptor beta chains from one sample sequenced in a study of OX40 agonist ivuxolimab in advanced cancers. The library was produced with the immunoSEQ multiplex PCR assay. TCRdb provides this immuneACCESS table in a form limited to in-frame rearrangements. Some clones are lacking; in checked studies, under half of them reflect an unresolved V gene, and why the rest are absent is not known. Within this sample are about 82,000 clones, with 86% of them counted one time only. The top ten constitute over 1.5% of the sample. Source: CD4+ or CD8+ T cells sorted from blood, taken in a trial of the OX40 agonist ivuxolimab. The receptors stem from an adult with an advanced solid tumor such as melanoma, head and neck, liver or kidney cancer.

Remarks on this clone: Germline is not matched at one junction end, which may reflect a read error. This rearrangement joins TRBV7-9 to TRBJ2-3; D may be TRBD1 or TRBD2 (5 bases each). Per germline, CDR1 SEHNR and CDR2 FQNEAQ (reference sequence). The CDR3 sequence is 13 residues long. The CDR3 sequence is CASSVAGGDTQYF. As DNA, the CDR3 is TGTGCCAGCAGCGTAGCTGGGGGAGATACGCAGTATTTT.

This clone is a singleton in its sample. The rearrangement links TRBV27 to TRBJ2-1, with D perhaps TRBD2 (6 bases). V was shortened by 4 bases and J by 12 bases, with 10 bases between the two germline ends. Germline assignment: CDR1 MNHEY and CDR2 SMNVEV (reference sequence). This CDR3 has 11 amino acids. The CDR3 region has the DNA TGTGCCAGCAGTTCTGTGACTAGGCAGTTCTTC. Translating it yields CASSSVTRQFF.

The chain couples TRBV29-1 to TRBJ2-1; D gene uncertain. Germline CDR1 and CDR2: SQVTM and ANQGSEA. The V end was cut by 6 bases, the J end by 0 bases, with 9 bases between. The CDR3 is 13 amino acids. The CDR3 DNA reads TGCAGCGTGGTGGACGCCTCCTACAATGAGCAGTTCTTC. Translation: CSVVDASYNEQFF.

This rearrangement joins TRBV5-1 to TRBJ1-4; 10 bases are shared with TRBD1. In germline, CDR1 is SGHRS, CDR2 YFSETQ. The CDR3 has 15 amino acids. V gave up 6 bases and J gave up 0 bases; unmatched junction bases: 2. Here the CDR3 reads CASKGQGATNEKLFF. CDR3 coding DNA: TGCGCCAGCAAAGGACAGGGGGCAACTAATGAAAAACTGTTTTTT.

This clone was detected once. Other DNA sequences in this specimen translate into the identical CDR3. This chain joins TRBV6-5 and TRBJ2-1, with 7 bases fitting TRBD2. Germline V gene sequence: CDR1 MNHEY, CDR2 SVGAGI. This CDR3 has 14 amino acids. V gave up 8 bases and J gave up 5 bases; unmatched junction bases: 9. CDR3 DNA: TGTGCCAGCGGTAGGGCTAGCGGAGACAATGAGCAGTTCTTC. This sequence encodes CASGRASGDNEQFF.

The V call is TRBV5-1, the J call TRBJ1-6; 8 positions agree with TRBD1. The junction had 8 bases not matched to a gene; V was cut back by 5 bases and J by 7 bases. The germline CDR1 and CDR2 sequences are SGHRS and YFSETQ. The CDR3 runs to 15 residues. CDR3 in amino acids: CASSVTGEVNSPLHF. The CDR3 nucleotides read TGCGCCAGCAGTGTGACAGGGGAAGTCAATTCACCCCTCCACTTT.

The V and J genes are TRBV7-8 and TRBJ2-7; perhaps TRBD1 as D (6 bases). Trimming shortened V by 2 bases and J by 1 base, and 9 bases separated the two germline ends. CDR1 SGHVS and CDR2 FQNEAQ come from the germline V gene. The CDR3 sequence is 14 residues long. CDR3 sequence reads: CASSLQGPSYEQYF. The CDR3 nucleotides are TGTGCCAGCAGCTTACAGGGGCCATCCTACGAGCAGTACTTC. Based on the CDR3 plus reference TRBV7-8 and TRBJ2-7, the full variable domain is GAGVSQSPRYKVAKRGQDVALRCDPISGHVSLFWYQQALGQGPEFLTYFQNEAQLDKSGLPSDRFFAERPEGSVSTLKIQRTQQEDSAVYLCASSLQGPSYEQYFGPGTRLTVT.

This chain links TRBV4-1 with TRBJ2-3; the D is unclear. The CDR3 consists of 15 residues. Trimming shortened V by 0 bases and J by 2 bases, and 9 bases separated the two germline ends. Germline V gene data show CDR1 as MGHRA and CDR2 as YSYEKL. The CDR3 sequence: CASSQDVGHTDTQYF. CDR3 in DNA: TGCGCCAGCAGCCAAGATGTAGGCCACACAGATACGCAGTATTTT.

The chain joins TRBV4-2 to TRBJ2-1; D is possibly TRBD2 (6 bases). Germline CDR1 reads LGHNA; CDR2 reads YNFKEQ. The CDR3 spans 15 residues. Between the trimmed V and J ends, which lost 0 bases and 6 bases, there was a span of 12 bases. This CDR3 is CASSQDRLVANEQFF. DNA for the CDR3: TGTGCCAGCAGCCAAGATAGACTAGTGGCCAATGAGCAGTTCTTC.

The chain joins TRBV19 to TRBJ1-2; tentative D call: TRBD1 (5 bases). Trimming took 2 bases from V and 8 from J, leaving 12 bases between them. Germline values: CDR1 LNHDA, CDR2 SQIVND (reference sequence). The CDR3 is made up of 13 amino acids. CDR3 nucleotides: TGTGCCAGTAGTATACAGGGAGAGTTAGGCTACACCTTC. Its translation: CASSIQGELGYTF. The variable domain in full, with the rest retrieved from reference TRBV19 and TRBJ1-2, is DGGITQSPKYLFRKEGQNVTLSCEQNLNHDAMYWYRQDPGQGLRLIYYSQIVNDFQKGDIAEGYSVSREKKESFPLTVTSAQKNPTAFYLCASSIQGELGYTFGSGTRLTVV.

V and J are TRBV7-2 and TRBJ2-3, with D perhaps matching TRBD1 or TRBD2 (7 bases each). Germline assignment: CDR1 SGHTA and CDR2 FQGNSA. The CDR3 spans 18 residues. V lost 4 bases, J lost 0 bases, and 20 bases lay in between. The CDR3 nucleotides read TGTGCCAGCAGCTACAGGGGAGGTCTAGCGGTGAGCACAGATACGCAGTATTTT. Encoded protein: CASSYRGGLAVSTDTQYF.

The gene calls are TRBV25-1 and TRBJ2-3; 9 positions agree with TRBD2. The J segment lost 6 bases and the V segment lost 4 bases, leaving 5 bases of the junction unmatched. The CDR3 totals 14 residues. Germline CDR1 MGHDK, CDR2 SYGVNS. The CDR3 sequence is CASSVRGRVDTQYF. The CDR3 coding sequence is TGTGCCAGCAGTGTCCGCGGGAGGGTGGATACGCAGTATTTT.

In nucleotides, the CDR3 is TGTGCCAGTTGCGGACTAGCGGGAGTTCGGGAGCAGTACTTC. Its translation is CASCGLAGVREQYF. The chain couples TRBV6-7 to TRBJ2-7; 13 nucleotides agree with TRBD2. TRBV6-7 is identified as an open reading frame with a role that is uncertain. Losses at the gene ends were 9 bases for V and 7 bases for J; bases not matched to a gene: 9. This CDR3 has 14 residues.

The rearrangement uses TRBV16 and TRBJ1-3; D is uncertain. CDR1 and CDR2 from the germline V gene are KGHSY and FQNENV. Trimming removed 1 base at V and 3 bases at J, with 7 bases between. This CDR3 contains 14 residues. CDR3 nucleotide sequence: TGTGCCAGCAGCCAATTCCGAGGTGGAAACACCATATATTTT. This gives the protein CASSQFRGGNTIYF.

The CDR3 nucleotides are TGTGCCAGCCGGGACAGGATGAACACTGAAGCTTTCTTT. Protein: CASRDRMNTEAFF. The rearrangement links TRBV6-6 to TRBJ1-1, with TRBD1 matching over 8 bases. CDR1 and CDR2 from the germline V gene are MNHNY and SVGAGI (reference sequence). The CDR3 extends over 13 amino acids. Germline trimming cut 8 bases from V and 0 bases from J; bases unmatched to any gene: 2.

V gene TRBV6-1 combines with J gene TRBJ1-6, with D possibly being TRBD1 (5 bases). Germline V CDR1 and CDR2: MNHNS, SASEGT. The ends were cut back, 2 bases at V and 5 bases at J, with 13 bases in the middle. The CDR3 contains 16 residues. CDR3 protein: CASSELAGWDNSPLHF. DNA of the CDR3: TGTGCCAGCAGTGAATTGGCAGGGTGGGATAATTCACCCCTCCACTTT.

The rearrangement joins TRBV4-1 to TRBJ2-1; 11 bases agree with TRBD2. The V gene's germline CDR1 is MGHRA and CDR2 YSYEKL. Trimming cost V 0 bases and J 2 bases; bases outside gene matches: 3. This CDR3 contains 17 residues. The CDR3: CASSQDSTSGAYNEQFF. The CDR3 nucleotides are TGCGCCAGCAGCCAAGACTCGACTAGCGGGGCCTACAATGAGCAGTTCTTC.

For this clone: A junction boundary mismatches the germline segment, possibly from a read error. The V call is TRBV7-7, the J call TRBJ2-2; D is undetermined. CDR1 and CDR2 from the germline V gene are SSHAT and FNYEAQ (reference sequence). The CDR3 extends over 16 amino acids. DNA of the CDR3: TGTGCTAGCAGCTTAGCATCCCCTGTGAACACCGGGGAGCTGTTTTTT. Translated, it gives CASSLASPVNTGELFF.

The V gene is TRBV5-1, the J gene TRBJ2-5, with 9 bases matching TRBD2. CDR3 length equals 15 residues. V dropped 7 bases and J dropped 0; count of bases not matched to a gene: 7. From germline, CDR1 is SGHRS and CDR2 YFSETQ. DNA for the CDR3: TGCGCCAGCCATCAGGCTAGCGGGAACCAAGAGACCCAGTACTTC. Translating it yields CASHQASGNQETQYF.

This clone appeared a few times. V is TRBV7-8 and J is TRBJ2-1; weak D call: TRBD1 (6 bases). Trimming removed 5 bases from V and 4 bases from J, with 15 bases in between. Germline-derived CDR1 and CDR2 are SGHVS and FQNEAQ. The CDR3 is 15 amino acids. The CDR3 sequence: CASSPNRVIYNEQFF. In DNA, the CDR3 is TGTGCCAGCAGCCCTAACAGGGTTATTTACAATGAGCAGTTCTTC. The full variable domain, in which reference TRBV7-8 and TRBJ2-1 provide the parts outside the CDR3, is GAGVSQSPRYKVAKRGQDVALRCDPISGHVSLFWYQQALGQGPEFLTYFQNEAQLDKSGLPSDRFFAERPEGSVSTLKIQRTQQEDSAVYLCASSPNRVIYNEQFFGPGTRLTVL.

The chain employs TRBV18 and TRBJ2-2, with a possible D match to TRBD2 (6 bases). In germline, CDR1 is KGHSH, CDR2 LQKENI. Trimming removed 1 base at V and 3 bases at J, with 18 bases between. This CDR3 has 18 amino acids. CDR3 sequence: CASSPRIMGGVDTGELFF. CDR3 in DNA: TGTGCCAGCTCACCACGTATAATGGGAGGCGTGGACACCGGGGAGCTGTTTTTT.

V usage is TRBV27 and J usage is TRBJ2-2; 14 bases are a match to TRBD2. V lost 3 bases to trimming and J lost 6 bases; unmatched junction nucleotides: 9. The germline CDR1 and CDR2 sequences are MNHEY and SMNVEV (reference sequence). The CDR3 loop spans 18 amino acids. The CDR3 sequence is CASSFLGLAGGMAGELFF. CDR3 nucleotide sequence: TGTGCCAGCAGTTTCCTCGGACTAGCGGGAGGTATGGCCGGGGAGCTGTTTTTT.

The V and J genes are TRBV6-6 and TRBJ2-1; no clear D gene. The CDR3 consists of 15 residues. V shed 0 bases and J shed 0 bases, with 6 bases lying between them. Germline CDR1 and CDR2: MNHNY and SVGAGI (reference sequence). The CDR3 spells CASSYSNPSYNEQFF. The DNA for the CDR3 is TGTGCCAGCAGTTACTCGAATCCCTCCTACAATGAGCAGTTCTTC.

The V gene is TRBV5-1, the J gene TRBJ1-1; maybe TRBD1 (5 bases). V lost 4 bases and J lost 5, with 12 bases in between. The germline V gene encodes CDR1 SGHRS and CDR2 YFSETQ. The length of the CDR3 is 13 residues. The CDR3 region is CASSIREGTEAFF. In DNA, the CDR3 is TGCGCCAGCAGCATCAGGGAGGGGACTGAAGCTTTCTTT.

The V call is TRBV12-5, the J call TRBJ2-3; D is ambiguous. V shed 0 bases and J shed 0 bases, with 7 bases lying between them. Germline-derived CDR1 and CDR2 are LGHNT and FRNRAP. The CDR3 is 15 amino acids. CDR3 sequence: CASGLVPASTDTQYF. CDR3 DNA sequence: TGTGCTAGTGGTTTGGTACCGGCTAGCACAGATACGCAGTATTTT.

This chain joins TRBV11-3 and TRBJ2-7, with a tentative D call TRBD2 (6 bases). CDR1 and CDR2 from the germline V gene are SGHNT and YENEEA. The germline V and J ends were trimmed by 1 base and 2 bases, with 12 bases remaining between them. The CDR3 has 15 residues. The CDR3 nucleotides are TGTGCCAGCAGCTTAGCGGAGGGTGCCGCCTACGAGCAGTACTTC. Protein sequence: CASSLAEGAAYEQYF.

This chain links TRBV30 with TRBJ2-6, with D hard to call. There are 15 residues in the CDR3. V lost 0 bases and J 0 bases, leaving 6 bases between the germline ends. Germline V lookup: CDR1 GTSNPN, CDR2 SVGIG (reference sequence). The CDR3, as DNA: TGTGCCTGGAGTGTACGAAGCTCTGGGGCCAACGTCCTGACTTTC. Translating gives CAWSVRSSGANVLTF.

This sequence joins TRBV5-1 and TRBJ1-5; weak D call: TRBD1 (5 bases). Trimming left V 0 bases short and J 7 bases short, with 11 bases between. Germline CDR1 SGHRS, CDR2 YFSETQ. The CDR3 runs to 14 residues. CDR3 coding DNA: TGCGCCAGCAGCTTGGTTGTAGGGGAACAGCCCCAGCATTTT. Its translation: CASSLVVGEQPQHF.

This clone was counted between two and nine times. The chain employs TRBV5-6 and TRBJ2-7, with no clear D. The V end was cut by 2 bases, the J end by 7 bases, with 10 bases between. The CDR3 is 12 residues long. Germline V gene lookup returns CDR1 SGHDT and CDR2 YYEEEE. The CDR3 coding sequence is TGTGCCAGCAGCTTATCCCTCCGGGAGCAGTACTTC. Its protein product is CASSLSLREQYF.

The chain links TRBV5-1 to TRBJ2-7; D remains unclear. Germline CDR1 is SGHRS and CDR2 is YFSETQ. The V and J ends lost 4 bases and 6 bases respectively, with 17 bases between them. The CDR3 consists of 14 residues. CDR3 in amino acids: CASSPQPAVFEQYF. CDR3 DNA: TGCGCCAGCAGCCCGCAGCCGGCAGTCTTCGAGCAGTACTTC.

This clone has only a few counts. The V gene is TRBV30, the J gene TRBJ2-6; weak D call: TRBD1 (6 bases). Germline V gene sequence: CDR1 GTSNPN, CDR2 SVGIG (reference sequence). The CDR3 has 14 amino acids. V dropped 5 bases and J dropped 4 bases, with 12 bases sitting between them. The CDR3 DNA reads TGTGCCTGGGGGCCAGGGGAGGGGGCCAACGTCCTGACTTTC. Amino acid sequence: CAWGPGEGANVLTF.